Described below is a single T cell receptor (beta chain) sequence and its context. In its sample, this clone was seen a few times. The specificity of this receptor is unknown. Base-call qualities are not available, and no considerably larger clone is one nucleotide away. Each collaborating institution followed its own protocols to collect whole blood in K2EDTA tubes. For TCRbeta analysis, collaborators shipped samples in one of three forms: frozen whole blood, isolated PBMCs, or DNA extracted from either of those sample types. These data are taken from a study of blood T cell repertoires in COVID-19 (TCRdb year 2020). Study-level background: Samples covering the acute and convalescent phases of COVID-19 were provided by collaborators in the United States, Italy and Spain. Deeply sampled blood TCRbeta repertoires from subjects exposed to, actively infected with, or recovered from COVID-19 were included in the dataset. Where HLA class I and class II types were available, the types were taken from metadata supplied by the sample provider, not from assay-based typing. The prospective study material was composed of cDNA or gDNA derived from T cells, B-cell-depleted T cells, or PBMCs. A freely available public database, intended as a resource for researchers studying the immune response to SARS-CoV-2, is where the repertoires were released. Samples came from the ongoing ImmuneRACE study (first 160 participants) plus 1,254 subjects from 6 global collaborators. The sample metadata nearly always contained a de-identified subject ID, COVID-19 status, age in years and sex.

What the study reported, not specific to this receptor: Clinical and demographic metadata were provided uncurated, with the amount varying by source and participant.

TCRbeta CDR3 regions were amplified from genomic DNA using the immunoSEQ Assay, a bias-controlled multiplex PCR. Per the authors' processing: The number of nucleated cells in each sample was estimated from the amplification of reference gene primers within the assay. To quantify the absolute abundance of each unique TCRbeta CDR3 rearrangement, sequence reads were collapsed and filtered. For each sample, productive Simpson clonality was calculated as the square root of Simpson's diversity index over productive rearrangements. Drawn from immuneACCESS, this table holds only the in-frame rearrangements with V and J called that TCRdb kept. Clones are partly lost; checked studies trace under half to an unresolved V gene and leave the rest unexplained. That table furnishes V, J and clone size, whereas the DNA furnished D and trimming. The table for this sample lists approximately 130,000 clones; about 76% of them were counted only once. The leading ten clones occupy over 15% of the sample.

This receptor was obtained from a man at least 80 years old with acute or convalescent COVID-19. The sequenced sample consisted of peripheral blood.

The DNA sequence is as follows: TGTGCCAGCAGTTACCAGACAGGGGCTACAGATACGCAGTATTTT. Its protein is CASSYQTGATDTQYF. Rearrangement joined TRBV6-5 to TRBJ2-3, and 8 bases in between align with TRBD1. Including the terminal cysteine and phenylalanine, the CDR3 comprises 15 residues. The sequence is cut down to CDR3 DNA, 45 bases in frame from base 1. For this chain, trimming is 2 bases at the V end and 3 bases at the J end, and the number of junction bases without a gene match is 4. For CDR1 and CDR2, the germline V gene lists MNHEY and SVGAGI.